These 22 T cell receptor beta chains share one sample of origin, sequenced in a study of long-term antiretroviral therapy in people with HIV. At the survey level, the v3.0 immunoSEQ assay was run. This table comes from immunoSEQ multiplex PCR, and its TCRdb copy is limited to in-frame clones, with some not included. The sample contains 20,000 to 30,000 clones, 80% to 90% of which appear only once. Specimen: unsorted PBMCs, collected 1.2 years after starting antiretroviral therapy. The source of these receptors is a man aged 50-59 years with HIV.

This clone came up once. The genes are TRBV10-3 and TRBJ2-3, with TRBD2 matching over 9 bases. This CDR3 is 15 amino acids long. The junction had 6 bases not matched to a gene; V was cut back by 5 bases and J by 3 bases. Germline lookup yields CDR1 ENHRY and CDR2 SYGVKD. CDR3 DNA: TGTGCCATCAGTCGAGCGGGGGGAGGAACAGATACGCAGTATTTT. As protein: CAISRAGGGTDTQYF.

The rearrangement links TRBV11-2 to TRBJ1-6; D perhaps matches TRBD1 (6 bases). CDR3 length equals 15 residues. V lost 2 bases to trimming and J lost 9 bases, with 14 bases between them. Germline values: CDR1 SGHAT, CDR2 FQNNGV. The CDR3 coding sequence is TGTGCCAGCAGCTTACAAACAGGGCGGGCTTCACCCCTCCACTTT. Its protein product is CASSLQTGRASPLHF. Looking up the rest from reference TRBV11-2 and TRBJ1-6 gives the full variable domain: EAGVAQSPRYKIIEKRQSVAFWCNPISGHATLYWYQQILGQGPKLLIQFQNNGVVDDSQLPKDRFSAERLKGVDSTLKIQPAKLEDSAVYLCASSLQTGRASPLHFGNGTRLTVT.

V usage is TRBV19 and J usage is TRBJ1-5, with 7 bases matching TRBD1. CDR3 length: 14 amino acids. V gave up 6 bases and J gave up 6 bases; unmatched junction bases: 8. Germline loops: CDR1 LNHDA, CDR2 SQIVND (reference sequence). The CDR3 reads CASRGGGFVQPQHF. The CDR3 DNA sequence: TGTGCCAGTAGGGGAGGGGGCTTCGTTCAGCCCCAGCATTTT.

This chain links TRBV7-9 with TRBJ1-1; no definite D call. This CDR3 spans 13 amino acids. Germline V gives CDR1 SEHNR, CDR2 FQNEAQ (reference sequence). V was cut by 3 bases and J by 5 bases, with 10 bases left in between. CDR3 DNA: TGTGCCAGCAGCTTTTCATTGGAGACTGAAGCTTTCTTT. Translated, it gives CASSFSLETEAFF.

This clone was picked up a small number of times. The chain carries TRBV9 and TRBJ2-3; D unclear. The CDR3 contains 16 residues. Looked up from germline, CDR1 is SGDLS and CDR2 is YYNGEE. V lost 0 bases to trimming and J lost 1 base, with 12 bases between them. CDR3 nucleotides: TGTGCCAGCAGCGTAGGGCCCGGTGAGGGCACAGATACGCAGTATTTT. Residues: CASSVGPGEGTDTQYF.

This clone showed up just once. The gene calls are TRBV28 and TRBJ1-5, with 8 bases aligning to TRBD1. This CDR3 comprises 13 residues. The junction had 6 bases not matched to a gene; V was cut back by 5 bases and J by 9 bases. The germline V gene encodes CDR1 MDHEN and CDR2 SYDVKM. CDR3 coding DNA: TGTGCCAGCAGTCGCGGACAGGGAGGGCCCCAGCATTTT. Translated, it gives CASSRGQGGPQHF.

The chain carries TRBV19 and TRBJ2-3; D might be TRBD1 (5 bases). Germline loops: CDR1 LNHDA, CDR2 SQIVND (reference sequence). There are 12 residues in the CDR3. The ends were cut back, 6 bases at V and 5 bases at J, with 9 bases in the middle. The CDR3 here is CASRTQGDTQYF. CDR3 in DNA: TGTGCCAGTAGAACTCAGGGAGATACGCAGTATTTT.

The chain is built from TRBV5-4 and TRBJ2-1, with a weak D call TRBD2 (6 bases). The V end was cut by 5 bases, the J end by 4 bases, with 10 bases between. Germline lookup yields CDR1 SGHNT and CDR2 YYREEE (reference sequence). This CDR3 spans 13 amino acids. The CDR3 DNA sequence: TGTGCCAGCAGTGTGGGGGGATACAATGAGCAGTTCTTC. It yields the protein CASSVGGYNEQFF. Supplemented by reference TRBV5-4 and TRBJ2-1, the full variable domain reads ETGVTQSPTHLIKTRGQQVTLRCSSQSGHNTVSWYQQALGQGPQFIFQYYREEENGRGNFPPRFSGLQFPNYSSELNVNALELDDSALYLCASSVGGYNEQFFGPGTRLTVL.

The CDR3 here is CASSAGTGNIQYF. The CDR3 bases are TGTGCCAGCAGTGCGGGGACAGGAAACATTCAGTACTTC. The gene calls are TRBV28 and TRBJ2-4; 8 nucleotides line up with TRBD1. This CDR3 contains 13 residues. Trimming cost V 5 bases and J 6 bases; bases outside gene matches: 3. Germline values: CDR1 MDHEN, CDR2 SYDVKM.

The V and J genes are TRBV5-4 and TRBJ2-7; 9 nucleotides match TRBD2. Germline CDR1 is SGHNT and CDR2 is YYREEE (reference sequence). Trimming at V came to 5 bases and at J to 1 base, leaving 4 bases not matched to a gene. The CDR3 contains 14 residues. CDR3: CASSFSGGSYEQYF. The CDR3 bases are TGTGCCAGCAGTTTTAGCGGGGGATCCTACGAGCAGTACTTC.

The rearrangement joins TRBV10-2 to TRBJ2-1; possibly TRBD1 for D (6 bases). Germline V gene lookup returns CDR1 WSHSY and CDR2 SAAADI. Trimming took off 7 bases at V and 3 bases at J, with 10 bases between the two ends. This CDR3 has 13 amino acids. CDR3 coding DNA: TGCGCCAGCACCCGGACAGACTACAATGAGCAGTTCTTC. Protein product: CASTRTDYNEQFF.

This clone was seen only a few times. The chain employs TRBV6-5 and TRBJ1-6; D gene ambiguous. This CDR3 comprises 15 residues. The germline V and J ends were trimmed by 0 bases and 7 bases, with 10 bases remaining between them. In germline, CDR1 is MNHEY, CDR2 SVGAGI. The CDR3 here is CASSYSSVLNSPLHF. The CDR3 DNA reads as TGTGCCAGCAGTTACTCGTCAGTCCTGAATTCACCCCTCCACTTT.

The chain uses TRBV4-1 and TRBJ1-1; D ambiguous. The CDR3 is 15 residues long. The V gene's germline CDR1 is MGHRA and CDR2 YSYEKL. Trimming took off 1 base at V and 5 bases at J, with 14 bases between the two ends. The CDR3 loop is CASSQAIPGGTEAFF. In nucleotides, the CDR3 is TGCGCCAGCAGCCAAGCAATCCCCGGTGGGACTGAAGCTTTCTTT.

The CDR3 here is CASGVGGIDTQYF. In DNA form, the CDR3 reads TGTGCCAGCGGAGTGGGGGGTATAGATACGCAGTATTTT. This chain links TRBV6-4 with TRBJ2-3, with D perhaps matching TRBD2 (6 bases). Germline V gene lookup returns CDR1 MRHNA and CDR2 SNTAGT. This CDR3 region has 13 residues. Trimming took off 8 bases at V and 5 bases at J, with 14 bases between the two ends.

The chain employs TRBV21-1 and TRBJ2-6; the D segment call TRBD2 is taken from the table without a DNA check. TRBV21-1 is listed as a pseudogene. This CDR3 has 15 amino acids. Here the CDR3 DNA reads TGTGCCAGCAGCAAAGTTAGCTCTGGGGCCAACGTCCTGACTTTC. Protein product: CASSKVSSGANVLTF.

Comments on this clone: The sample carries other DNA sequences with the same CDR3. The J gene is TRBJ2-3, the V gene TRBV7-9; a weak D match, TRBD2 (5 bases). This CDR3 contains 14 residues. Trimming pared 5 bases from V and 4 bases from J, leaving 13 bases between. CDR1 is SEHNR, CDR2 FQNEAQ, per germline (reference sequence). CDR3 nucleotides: TGTGCCAGCAGCCCCAGCGGTGGTCCAGATACGCAGTATTTT. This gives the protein CASSPSGGPDTQYF.

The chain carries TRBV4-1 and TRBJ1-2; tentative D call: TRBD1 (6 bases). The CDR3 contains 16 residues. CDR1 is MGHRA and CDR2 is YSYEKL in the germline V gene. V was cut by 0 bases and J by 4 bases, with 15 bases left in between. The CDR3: CASSQDRGTGSYGYTF. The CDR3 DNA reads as TGCGCCAGCAGCCAAGATCGGGGAACAGGGTCCTATGGCTACACCTTC.

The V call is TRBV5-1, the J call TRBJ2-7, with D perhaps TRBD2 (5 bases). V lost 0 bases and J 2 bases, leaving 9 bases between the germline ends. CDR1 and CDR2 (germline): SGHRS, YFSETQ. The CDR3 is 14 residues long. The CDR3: CASSLALGTYEQYF. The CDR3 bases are TGCGCCAGCAGCTTGGCCCTCGGGACCTACGAGCAGTACTTC. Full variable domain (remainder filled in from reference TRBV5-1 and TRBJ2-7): KAGVTQTPRYLIKTRGQQVTLSCSPISGHRSVSWYQQTPGQGLQFLFEYFSETQRNKGNFPGRFSGRQFSNSRSEMNVSTLELGDSALYLCASSLALGTYEQYFGPGTRLTVT.

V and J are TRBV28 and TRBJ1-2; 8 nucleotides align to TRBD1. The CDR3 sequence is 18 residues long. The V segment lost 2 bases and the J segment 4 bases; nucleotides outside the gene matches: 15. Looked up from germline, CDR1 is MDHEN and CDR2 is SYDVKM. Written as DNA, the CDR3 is TGTGCCAGCAGTTTAGGGGTTGGCAGGGGGCTATATCGCTATGGCTACACCTTC. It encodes CASSLGVGRGLYRYGYTF.

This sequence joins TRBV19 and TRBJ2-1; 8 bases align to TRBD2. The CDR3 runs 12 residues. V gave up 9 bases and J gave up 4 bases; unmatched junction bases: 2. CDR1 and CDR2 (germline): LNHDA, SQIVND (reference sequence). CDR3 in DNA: TGTGCCAGCGGGGGGGCTTACAATGAGCAGTTCTTC. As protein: CASGGAYNEQFF.

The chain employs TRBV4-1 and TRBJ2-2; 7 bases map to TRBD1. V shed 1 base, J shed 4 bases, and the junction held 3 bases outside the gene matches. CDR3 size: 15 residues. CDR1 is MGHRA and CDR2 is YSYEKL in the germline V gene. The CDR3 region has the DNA TGCGCCAGCAGCCAAGCGACAGGGTCCACCGGGGAGCTGTTTTTT. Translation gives CASSQATGSTGELFF.

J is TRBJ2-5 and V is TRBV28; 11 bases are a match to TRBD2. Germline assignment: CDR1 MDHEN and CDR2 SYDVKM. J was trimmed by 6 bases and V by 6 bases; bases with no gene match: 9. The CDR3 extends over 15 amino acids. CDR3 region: CASSYSGGAVKTQYF. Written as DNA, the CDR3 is TGTGCCAGCAGCTATAGCGGGGGGGCCGTAAAGACCCAGTACTTC. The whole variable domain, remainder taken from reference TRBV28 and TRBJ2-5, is DVKVTQSSRYLVKRTGEKVFLECVQDMDHENMFWYRQDPGLGLRLIYFSYDVKMKEKGDIPEGYSVSREKKERFSLILESASTNQTSMYLCASSYSGGAVKTQYFGPGTRLLVL.